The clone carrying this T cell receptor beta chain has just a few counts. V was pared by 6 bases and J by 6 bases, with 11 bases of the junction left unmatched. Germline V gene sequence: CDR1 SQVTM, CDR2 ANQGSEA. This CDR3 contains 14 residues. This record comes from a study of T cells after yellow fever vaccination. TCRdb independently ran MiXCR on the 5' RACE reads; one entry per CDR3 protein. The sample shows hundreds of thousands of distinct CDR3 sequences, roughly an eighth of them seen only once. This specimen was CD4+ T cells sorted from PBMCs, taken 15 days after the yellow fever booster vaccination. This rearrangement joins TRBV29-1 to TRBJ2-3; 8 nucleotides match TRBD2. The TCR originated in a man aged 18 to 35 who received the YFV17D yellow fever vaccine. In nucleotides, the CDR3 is TGCAGCGTCCTCACGGGGGTAGCGGGGGATACGCAGTATTTT. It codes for CSVLTGVAGDTQYF.